The 20 T cell receptor beta chains below come from one sample, sequenced in a study of blood T cell repertoires in COVID-19. Assay: immunoSEQ multiplex PCR; the TCRdb copy retains only in-frame clones and omits some. The sample records over 250,000 clones, 91% being singletons. The sample consisted of peripheral blood. The receptors were sampled from a woman aged 25 to 39 with COVID-19, enrolled during active disease.

The chain employs TRBV5-5 and TRBJ2-4, with 14 nucleotides matching TRBD2. The germline gives CDR1 SGHKS, CDR2 YYEKEE (reference sequence). The CDR3 runs 16 residues. The trim removed 3 bases at V and 7 bases at J, leaving 6 bases unmatched. CDR3 sequence reads: CASSSGLAGVENIQYF. The CDR3 DNA is TGTGCCAGCAGCTCGGGACTAGCGGGAGTGGAGAACATTCAGTACTTC.

The chain uses TRBV5-1 and TRBJ2-1; 12 nucleotides align to TRBD2. The V gene end was trimmed by 1 base and the J gene end by 8 bases; junction bases not matched to a gene: 4. Germline CDR1 and CDR2: SGHRS and YFSETQ. The CDR3 spans 15 residues. CDR3 protein: CASSLTTSGRYEQFF. DNA for the CDR3: TGCGCCAGCAGCTTGACGACTAGCGGGAGATATGAGCAGTTCTTC.

This sequence joins TRBV30 and TRBJ1-4, with TRBD1 identical over 7 bases. V trimming: 1 base; J trimming: 6 bases; junction bases outside the gene matches: 8. There are 15 residues in the CDR3. The germline V gene has CDR1 GTSNPN and CDR2 SVGIG (reference sequence). The CDR3, as DNA: TGTGCCTGGAGTGGACCGGACAGGACGGATGAAAAACTGTTTTTT. It translates to CAWSGPDRTDEKLFF.

This clone was counted between two and nine times. Other DNA sequences in the same sample also yield this CDR3. CDR3 nucleotides: TGTGCCAGCAGCTTAGTTAGCGGCTCCTACAATGAGCAGTTCTTC. Amino acid sequence: CASSLVSGSYNEQFF. The gene calls are TRBV11-3 and TRBJ2-1, with a tentative D call TRBD2 (6 bases). Germline CDR1 reads SGHNT; CDR2 reads YENEEA. V lost 1 base and J 0 bases, leaving 7 bases between the germline ends. This CDR3 is built from 15 residues.

The V call is TRBV6-6, the J call TRBJ2-1; TRBD2 matches 11 bases. The CDR3 is 16 amino acids. J was trimmed by 5 bases and V by 2 bases; bases with no gene match: 5. Germline CDR1 MNHNY, CDR2 SVGAGI (reference sequence). CDR3 coding DNA: TGTGCCAGCAGTTACGGGGGACTAGCGGATAACAATGAGCAGTTCTTC. This codes for CASSYGGLADNNEQFF.

The rearrangement joins TRBV6-4 to TRBJ2-3, with TRBD1 matching 8 bases. The CDR3 contains 16 residues. The ends lost 3 bases at V and 2 bases at J; junction bases unmatched: 7. Germline CDR1 is MRHNA and CDR2 is SNTAGT. In DNA, the CDR3 is TGTGCCAGCAGTGAGAGGCACAGGGGGGACACAGATACGCAGTATTTT. Protein: CASSERHRGDTDTQYF.

The rearrangement uses TRBV6-5 and TRBJ2-5; a possible D gene is TRBD2 (5 bases). The CDR3 spans 15 residues. V shed 0 bases and J shed 4 bases, with 12 bases lying between them. The V gene's germline CDR1 is MNHEY and CDR2 SVGAGI. The CDR3 reads CASSYSPGFGETQYF. CDR3 in DNA: TGTGCCAGCAGTTACTCGCCGGGGTTCGGAGAGACCCAGTACTTC.

The genes are TRBV29-1 and TRBJ1-1, with TRBD1 identical over 7 bases. Germline-derived CDR1 and CDR2 are SQVTM and ANQGSEA. Trimming removed 7 bases from V and 1 base from J; junction bases left unmatched: 12. CDR3 length: 15 amino acids. CDR3 in DNA: TGCAGCGCTTCCGTGACCGGGACAGAGAACACTGAAGCTTTCTTT. The encoded protein is CSASVTGTENTEAFF.

J is TRBJ2-1 and V is TRBV7-9; 12 bases line up with TRBD2. Trimming cost V 4 bases and J 8 bases; bases outside gene matches: 6. CDR3 length: 15 amino acids. Germline CDR1 and CDR2: SEHNR and FQNEAQ (reference sequence). The CDR3 DNA reads as TGTGCCAGCAGCTCACGACTAGCGGGAGTGGATGAGCAGTTCTTC. Protein: CASSSRLAGVDEQFF.

The count of this clone is one. The rearrangement uses TRBV7-9 and TRBJ2-7; D not resolved. This CDR3 has 13 residues. V shed 0 bases and J shed 3 bases, with 6 bases lying between them. From germline, CDR1 is SEHNR and CDR2 FQNEAQ (reference sequence). CDR3 in amino acids: CASSLAQDYEQYF. The CDR3 DNA is TGTGCCAGCAGCTTAGCGCAGGACTACGAGCAGTACTTC.

This sequence joins TRBV5-1 and TRBJ1-3, with D possibly being TRBD1 (5 bases). V dropped 1 base and J dropped 2 bases, with 10 bases sitting between them. CDR1 and CDR2 (germline): SGHRS, YFSETQ. The CDR3 has 15 amino acids. CDR3 amino acids: CASSLRQIPGNTIYF. In nucleotides, the CDR3 is TGCGCCAGCAGCTTGAGACAGATCCCTGGAAACACCATATATTTT. The full variable domain, in which reference TRBV5-1 and TRBJ1-3 provide the parts outside the CDR3, is KAGVTQTPRYLIKTRGQQVTLSCSPISGHRSVSWYQQTPGQGLQFLFEYFSETQRNKGNFPGRFSGRQFSNSRSEMNVSTLELGDSALYLCASSLRQIPGNTIYFGEGSWLTVV.

This chain uses TRBV3-1 (or the pseudogene TRBV3-2) with TRBJ1-2; D is undetermined. The ends were cut back, 2 bases at V and 2 bases at J, with 9 bases in the middle. The CDR3 loop spans 14 amino acids. CDR1 is LGHDT, CDR2 YNNKEL, per germline (reference sequence). The CDR3 sequence: CASSQFAVNYGYTF. The CDR3 coding sequence is TGTGCCAGCAGCCAATTCGCAGTAAACTATGGCTACACCTTC.

The CDR3 DNA follows: TGTGCCAGCAAGGAGCGCAGGAACACCGGGGAGCTGTTTTTT. Translation gives CASKERRNTGELFF. This chain uses TRBV6-4 with TRBJ2-2; D gene ambiguous. The V gene lost 7 bases and the J gene lost 1 base, with 10 bases spanning the gap. Germline V gene data show CDR1 as MRHNA and CDR2 as SNTAGT. There are 14 residues in the CDR3.

This clone has only one observation. The genes are TRBV14 and TRBJ2-7; a possible D gene is TRBD1 (6 bases). This CDR3 is 12 amino acids long. Trimming shortened V by 3 bases and J by 5 bases, and 8 bases separated the two germline ends. The germline V gene has CDR1 SGHDN and CDR2 FVKESK. CDR3 bases: TGTGCCAGCAGCCATTACAGGGACGAGCAGTACTTC. Translation: CASSHYRDEQYF.

This clone was observed a single time. V usage is TRBV11-2 and J usage is TRBJ1-5; no reliable D call. The CDR3 extends over 13 amino acids. Germline loops: CDR1 SGHAT, CDR2 FQNNGV. V lost 6 bases, J lost 5 bases, and 11 bases lay in between. The CDR3 bases are TGTGCCAGCAGTTTGCAGATCTATCAGCCCCAGCATTTT. Its translation: CASSLQIYQPQHF.

The CDR3 DNA reads TGTGCCAGCAGCTTGGTACAGGGGGCCTACGAGCAGTACTTC. Translation: CASSLVQGAYEQYF. The V call is TRBV5-6, the J call TRBJ2-7, with TRBD1 identical over 8 bases. Germline values: CDR1 SGHDT, CDR2 YYEEEE. With 0 bases clipped from V and 2 bases from J, the junction kept 1 base outside the gene matches. The CDR3 length is 14 residues.

The chain carries TRBV18 and TRBJ2-5, with D perhaps TRBD1 (5 bases). V was trimmed by 6 bases and J by 2 bases, leaving 16 bases between them. The germline gives CDR1 KGHSH, CDR2 LQKENI. The CDR3 is 15 residues long. The CDR3 is CASSPNSRAQETQYF. The DNA for the CDR3 is TGTGCCAGCTCCCCTAACAGCAGGGCACAAGAGACCCAGTACTTC. Full variable domain (missing parts from reference TRBV18 and TRBJ2-5): NAGVMQNPRHLVRRRGQEARLRCSPMKGHSHVYWYRQLPEEGLKFMVYLQKENIIDESGMPKERFSAEFPKEGPSILRIQQVVRGDSAAYFCASSPNSRAQETQYFGPGTRLLVL.

V and J are TRBV18 and TRBJ1-2, with D hard to call. The CDR3 extends over 14 amino acids. The V gene lost 6 bases and the J gene lost 8 bases, with 19 bases spanning the gap. Germline-derived CDR1 and CDR2 are KGHSH and LQKENI. CDR3 nucleotides: TGTGCCAGCTCGCGCGACACTCCCTCAGACGGCTACACCTTC. As protein: CASSRDTPSDGYTF.

The V gene is TRBV29-1, the J gene TRBJ1-1; tentative D call: TRBD1 (5 bases). CDR1 is SQVTM and CDR2 is ANQGSEA in the germline V gene. The CDR3 runs to 13 residues. Trimming left V 6 bases short and J 1 base short, with 12 bases between. CDR3: CSVRQSRNTEAFF. CDR3 DNA sequence: TGCAGCGTAAGACAGTCACGGAACACTGAAGCTTTCTTT.

The rearrangement links TRBV5-1 to TRBJ2-7; 12 bases line up with TRBD2. The CDR3 covers 16 residues. The V gene end was trimmed by 0 bases and the J gene end by 5 bases; junction bases not matched to a gene: 6. Per germline, CDR1 SGHRS and CDR2 YFSETQ. This chain's CDR3 is CASSLDLAGGKNEQYF. For the CDR3, the DNA is TGCGCCAGCAGCTTGGATCTAGCGGGAGGGAAGAACGAGCAGTACTTC.